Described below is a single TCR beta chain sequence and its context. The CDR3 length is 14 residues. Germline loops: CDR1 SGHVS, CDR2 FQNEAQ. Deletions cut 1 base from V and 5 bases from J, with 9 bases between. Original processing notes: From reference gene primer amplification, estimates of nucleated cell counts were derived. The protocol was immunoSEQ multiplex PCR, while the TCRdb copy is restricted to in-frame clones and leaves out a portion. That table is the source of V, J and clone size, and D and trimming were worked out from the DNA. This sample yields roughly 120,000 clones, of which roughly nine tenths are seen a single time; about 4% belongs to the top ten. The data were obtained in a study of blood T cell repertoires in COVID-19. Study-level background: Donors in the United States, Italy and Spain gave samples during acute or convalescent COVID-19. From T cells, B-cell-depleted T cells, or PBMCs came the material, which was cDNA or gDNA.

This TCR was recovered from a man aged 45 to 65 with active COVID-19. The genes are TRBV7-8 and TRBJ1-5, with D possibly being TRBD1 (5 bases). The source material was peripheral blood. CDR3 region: CASSLVQGYQPQHF. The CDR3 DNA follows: TGTGCCAGCAGCTTAGTCCAGGGCTATCAGCCCCAGCATTTT.